The 29 T cell receptor beta chains below all came from one sample that was sequenced in a study of shared clonotypes between healthy human individuals. TCRdb keeps only in-frame clones here, not all; method: immunoSEQ multiplex PCR. The sample lists millions of clones; approximately 94% were seen once. The source material was naive CD4+ T cells sorted from blood. The subset is: CD45RA+ positively selected. These receptors were taken from a man in his late teens or twenties in good health.

The sample holds one count of this clone. V is TRBV6-5 and J is TRBJ2-5, with 7 bases identical to TRBD2. The trim removed 2 bases at V and 6 bases at J, leaving 9 bases unmatched. This CDR3 region has 15 residues. From germline, CDR1 is MNHEY and CDR2 SVGAGI. The CDR3 is CASSYTTGTTQTQYF. Here the CDR3 DNA reads TGTGCCAGCAGTTACACCACCGGGACTACACAGACCCAGTACTTC.

The chain is built from TRBV9 and TRBJ2-3, with D perhaps matching TRBD1 (6 bases). The CDR3 totals 14 residues. V was shortened by 3 bases and J by 2 bases, with 10 bases between the two germline ends. The germline V gene has CDR1 SGDLS and CDR2 YYNGEE. CDR3 bases: TGTGCCAGCAGCGAGGACAGTGACACAGATACGCAGTATTTT. Translation gives CASSEDSDTDTQYF.

The chain combines TRBV6-1 with TRBJ2-7; 8 bases align to TRBD1. The CDR3 extends over 14 amino acids. CDR1 is MNHNS, CDR2 SASEGT, per germline. The junction had 6 bases not matched to a gene; V was cut back by 8 bases and J by 0 bases. The CDR3 sequence is CASVRGLISYEQYF. CDR3 sequence (DNA): TGTGCCAGCGTCAGGGGGCTGATCTCCTACGAGCAGTACTTC.

The V gene is TRBV5-4, the J gene TRBJ1-1, with 10 bases matching TRBD1. The CDR3 has 16 residues. Germline V gene sequence: CDR1 SGHNT, CDR2 YYREEE (reference sequence). Germline trimming cut 5 bases from V and 3 bases from J; bases unmatched to any gene: 10. The CDR3 spells CASRSGTGEEDTEAFF. In nucleotides, the CDR3 is TGTGCCAGCAGAAGCGGGACAGGGGAAGAGGACACTGAAGCTTTCTTT.

The chain employs TRBV30 and TRBJ2-5, with TRBD2 identical over 11 bases. Per the germline V gene, CDR1 is GTSNPN and CDR2 is SVGIG (reference sequence). Trimming took 2 bases from V and 8 from J; bases not matched to a gene: 10. CDR3 length equals 15 residues. The CDR3 sequence: CAWSLVGTSGLTQYF. CDR3 bases: TGTGCCTGGAGTCTTGTTGGGACTAGCGGCCTAACCCAGTACTTC.

J is TRBJ2-3 and V is TRBV10-3, with D possibly TRBD1 on 6 matching bases. From germline, CDR1 is ENHRY and CDR2 SYGVKD. The CDR3 is 14 residues long. The germline V and J ends were trimmed by 10 bases and 4 bases, with 18 bases remaining between them. CDR3 nucleotide sequence: TGTGCCAGCAGAAAGGGGGACCTCGCAGATACGCAGTATTTT. Encoded protein: CASRKGDLADTQYF.

J is TRBJ2-7 and V is TRBV10-3, with 15 nucleotides matching TRBD2. J was trimmed by 5 bases and V by 5 bases; bases with no gene match: 1. Per the germline V gene, CDR1 is ENHRY and CDR2 is SYGVKD. The CDR3 spans 14 residues. DNA for the CDR3: TGTGCCATCAGTTGGACTAGCGGGGGGGACGAGCAGTACTTC. Amino acids: CAISWTSGGDEQYF.

The chain recombines TRBV9 with TRBJ2-3; TRBD2 matches at 10 bases. Per germline, CDR1 SGDLS and CDR2 YYNGEE. V lost 2 bases, J lost 0 bases, and 3 bases stayed unmatched. The CDR3 is 16 residues long. CDR3 in amino acids: CASSVFSGGSTDTQYF. The CDR3 coding sequence is TGTGCCAGCAGCGTTTTTAGCGGGGGGAGCACAGATACGCAGTATTTT.

The J gene is TRBJ1-5, the V gene TRBV30; D possibly corresponds to TRBD1 (5 bases). Trimming shortened V by 2 bases and J by 7 bases, and 18 bases separated the two germline ends. The CDR3 sequence is 15 residues long. Germline V lookup: CDR1 GTSNPN, CDR2 SVGIG (reference sequence). For the CDR3, the DNA is TGTGCCTGGAGTCAATCGGGTTTGGGACGGCAGCCCCAGCATTTT. Its protein is CAWSQSGLGRQPQHF. Full variable domain (rest looked up from reference TRBV30 and TRBJ1-5): SQTIHQWPATLVQPVGSPLSLECTVEGTSNPNLYWYRQAAGRGLQLLFYSVGIGQISSEVPQNLSASRPQDRQFILSSKKLLLSDSGFYLCAWSQSGLGRQPQHFGDGTRLSIL.

Concerning this clone: At the DNA level, this CDR3 is encoded by other sequences in the same sample as well. The V gene is TRBV5-1, the J gene TRBJ2-5; TRBD1 might be the D (6 bases). In germline, CDR1 is SGHRS, CDR2 YFSETQ. With 2 bases removed from V and 1 base from J, the gap between germline ends came to 6 bases. This CDR3 has 13 residues. DNA of the CDR3: TGCGCCAGCAGCTTCAGGGGCCAAGAGACCCAGTACTTC. This gives the protein CASSFRGQETQYF.

The chain recombines TRBV10-3 with TRBJ1-2; D unclear. The germline V gene encodes CDR1 ENHRY and CDR2 SYGVKD. The CDR3 contains 12 residues. The V end lost 2 bases, the J end lost 6 bases, and 7 bases lay between the germline ends. Written as DNA, the CDR3 is TGTGCCATCAGTGAGCTCGTAGATGGCTACACCTTC. As protein: CAISELVDGYTF.

The rearrangement uses TRBV5-4 and TRBJ2-1; 9 nucleotides align to TRBD2. V gave up 1 base and J gave up 4 bases; unmatched junction bases: 6. The germline CDR1 and CDR2 sequences are SGHNT and YYREEE (reference sequence). CDR3 size: 16 residues. The CDR3 sequence is CASSLYASGVYNEQFF. The CDR3 region has the DNA TGTGCCAGCAGCTTGTACGCTAGCGGGGTTTACAATGAGCAGTTCTTC.

The rearrangement joins TRBV7-8 to TRBJ2-1, with 9 bases that match TRBD1. CDR3 size: 15 residues. The junction had 8 bases not matched to a gene; V was cut back by 5 bases and J by 6 bases. CDR1 is SGHVS and CDR2 is FQNEAQ in the germline V gene. The DNA of the CDR3 is TGTGCCAGCAGCCCCCGGGACAGGGCTGTCAATGAGCAGTTCTTC. Protein: CASSPRDRAVNEQFF. Variable domain in full (rest from reference TRBV7-8 and TRBJ2-1): GAGVSQSPRYKVAKRGQDVALRCDPISGHVSLFWYQQALGQGPEFLTYFQNEAQLDKSGLPSDRFFAERPEGSVSTLKIQRTQQEDSAVYLCASSPRDRAVNEQFFGPGTRLTVL.

The V and J genes are TRBV7-9 and TRBJ1-4; D remains unclear. V was pared by 2 bases and J by 7 bases, with 11 bases between. This CDR3 has 14 residues. CDR1 is SEHNR and CDR2 is FQNEAQ in the germline V gene (reference sequence). The CDR3 is CASSLFGDTEKLFF. CDR3 nucleotide sequence: TGTGCCAGCAGCTTATTTGGGGATACTGAAAAACTGTTTTTT.

The chain employs TRBV4-2 and TRBJ1-5, with a tentative D call TRBD1 (6 bases). V gave up 0 bases and J gave up 6 bases, with 12 bases separating them. The CDR3 is made up of 15 amino acids. CDR1 and CDR2 from the germline V gene are LGHNA and YNFKEQ. The CDR3 bases are TGTGCCAGCAGCCAAGAAGGCAGGGGAGTTCAGCCCCAGCATTTT. This encodes CASSQEGRGVQPQHF.

The V gene is TRBV13, the J gene TRBJ2-2; TRBD2 agrees at 10 bases. The CDR3 contains 17 residues. The germline CDR1 and CDR2 sequences are PRHDT and FYEKMQ (reference sequence). The trim removed 3 bases at V and 4 bases at J, leaving 8 bases unmatched. This CDR3 reads CASSFAPSGRGTGELFF. For the CDR3, the DNA is TGTGCCAGCAGCTTTGCCCCTAGCGGGAGAGGCACCGGGGAGCTGTTTTTT.

The J gene is TRBJ1-1, the V gene TRBV30, with D maybe TRBD1 (6 bases). Germline values: CDR1 GTSNPN, CDR2 SVGIG (reference sequence). This CDR3 is 15 amino acids long. The germline V and J ends were trimmed by 0 bases and 5 bases, with 16 bases remaining between them. In DNA form, the CDR3 reads TGTGCCTGGAGTGTACGAGGGGGGCATAGTACTGAAGCTTTCTTT. Its protein is CAWSVRGGHSTEAFF.

This clone is a singleton in its sample. The genes are TRBV25-1 and TRBJ2-1, with 9 bases aligning to TRBD1. The J segment lost 6 bases and the V segment lost 6 bases, leaving 12 bases of the junction unmatched. The germline V gene encodes CDR1 MGHDK and CDR2 SYGVNS. The CDR3 runs 16 residues. The CDR3 nucleotides are TGTGCCAGCAGCCCCAGGGGACAGGGTCGGAGCAATGAGCAGTTCTTC. As protein: CASSPRGQGRSNEQFF.

The V call is TRBV9, the J call TRBJ2-3, with D uncertain. CDR1 is SGDLS, CDR2 YYNGEE, per germline. The V end was cut by 0 bases, the J end by 4 bases, with 9 bases between. The CDR3 is 14 residues long. In DNA, the CDR3 is TGTGCCAGCAGCGTAGAAGTTTGGGCAGATACGCAGTATTTT. Protein sequence: CASSVEVWADTQYF.

The rearrangement links TRBV19 to TRBJ2-2, with D perhaps matching TRBD2 (7 bases). The CDR3 runs to 15 residues. Germline V lookup: CDR1 LNHDA, CDR2 SQIVND (reference sequence). The ends were cut back, 4 bases at V and 5 bases at J, with 14 bases in the middle. The chain's CDR3 is CASSKQGRDTGELFF. CDR3 coding DNA: TGTGCCAGTAGTAAGCAGGGGAGGGATACCGGGGAGCTGTTTTTT.

V and J are TRBV5-6 and TRBJ1-2; weak D call: TRBD1 (6 bases). V was cut by 4 bases and J by 2 bases, with 18 bases left in between. The CDR3 spans 16 residues. In germline, CDR1 is SGHDT, CDR2 YYEEEE. The DNA of the CDR3 is TGTGCCAGCAGCCAACCCGTTATAAGGGGGAACTATGGCTACACCTTC. Amino acids: CASSQPVIRGNYGYTF.

This clone was observed once. The chain employs TRBV21-1 and TRBJ2-7; no check of the table's D call, TRBD1, against the DNA was made. TRBV21-1 is recorded as a pseudogene. This CDR3 is 17 amino acids long. CDR3 sequence reads: CASSKAPGNRGRYEQYF. DNA of the CDR3: TGTGCCAGCAGCAAAGCCCCAGGGAACAGGGGGAGGTACGAGCAGTACTTC.

V is TRBV25-1 and J is TRBJ2-7, with TRBD1 matching over 8 bases. Germline V gives CDR1 MGHDK, CDR2 SYGVNS. The CDR3 has 15 residues. V shed 1 base, J shed 2 bases, and the junction held 4 bases outside the gene matches. The chain's CDR3 is CASSESGQETYEQYF. In DNA, the CDR3 is TGTGCCAGCAGTGAATCGGGACAGGAGACCTACGAGCAGTACTTC.

CDR3: CASSFFRTEGTDTQYF. The CDR3 DNA reads TGTGCCAGCAGCTTTTTTCGGACGGAGGGGACAGATACGCAGTATTTT. The chain recombines TRBV7-9 with TRBJ2-3; TRBD2 is a possible D gene (6 bases). Germline V gene sequence: CDR1 SEHNR, CDR2 FQNEAQ (reference sequence). CDR3 length: 16 residues. V lost 3 bases, J lost 3 bases, and 16 bases lay in between.

The chain employs TRBV6-1 and TRBJ2-1; 11 bases match TRBD2. The CDR3 is 14 residues long. The germline CDR1 and CDR2 sequences are MNHNS and SASEGT. V shed 5 bases and J 7 bases; nucleotides not matched to a gene: 4. CDR3 protein: CASSIAGGRNEQFF. In DNA form, the CDR3 reads TGTGCCAGCAGTATAGCGGGGGGGCGGAATGAGCAGTTCTTC.

In nucleotides, the CDR3 is TGTGCCAGCAGCCCCCGGGCCTTCGGGGAGGGCGGCAAAAACATTCAGTACTTC. Protein product: CASSPRAFGEGGKNIQYF. This chain joins TRBV7-2 and TRBJ2-4, with 7 bases that match TRBD2. Germline V gene data show CDR1 as SGHTA and CDR2 as FQGNSA. The trim removed 5 bases at V and 3 bases at J, leaving 16 bases unmatched. The CDR3 totals 18 residues.

The chain employs TRBV28 and TRBJ2-2; no clear D. The germline CDR1 and CDR2 sequences are MDHEN and SYDVKM. V lost 3 bases to trimming and J lost 2 bases, with 10 bases between them. The CDR3 extends over 15 amino acids. As DNA, the CDR3 is TGTGCCAGCAGTTTCTCTCAGCCAAACACCGGGGAGCTGTTTTTT. Protein product: CASSFSQPNTGELFF.

CDR3 sequence reads: CAWRQGWETQYF. In DNA form, the CDR3 reads TGTGCCTGGAGGCAGGGCTGGGAGACCCAGTACTTC. The rearrangement uses TRBV30 and TRBJ2-5; D perhaps matches TRBD1 (5 bases). Trimming left V 3 bases short and J 5 bases short, with 10 bases between. The CDR3 extends over 12 amino acids. Germline-derived CDR1 and CDR2 are GTSNPN and SVGIG (reference sequence).

As for this clone: Within the sample, other DNA sequences also encode this same CDR3. The V and J genes are TRBV19 and TRBJ1-5; 8 nucleotides match TRBD1. This CDR3 contains 13 residues. Looked up from germline, CDR1 is LNHDA and CDR2 is SQIVND (reference sequence). V was pared by 5 bases and J by 4 bases, with 1 base of the junction left unmatched. The CDR3 coding sequence is TGTGCCAGTAGTGGGACAGGAAATCAGCCCCAGCATTTT. The encoded protein is CASSGTGNQPQHF.